This is a list of T cell receptor beta chains from one sample in a study of response to subunit inactivated influenza vaccine. TCRdb re-called the RT-PCR reads through MiXCR, storing one row per CDR3 protein. The sample contains 400,000 to 650,000 distinct CDR3 sequences, 7.2% of which appear only once. The sample consisted of PBMCs from blood, taken 23 months after vaccination. Every receptor here comes from a man aged 45 to 75 who received an inactivated influenza vaccine. The CDR3 runs from the conserved cysteine through the conserved F or W. A D gene is named only where the DNA matches it firmly. Only some rows state a clone size, as once, few, many or a class for expanded clones.

j_gene: TRBJ2-2; abundance: few; v_gene: TRBV18; d_gene: -; CDR3nt: TGTGCCAGCTCCTCCTCGAGACAGGTGACCGGGGAGCTGTTTTTT; CDR3aa: CASSSSRQVTGELFF
j_gene: TRBJ2-7; abundance: many; v_gene: TRBV7-9; d_gene: TRBD1; CDR3nt: TGTGCCAGCAGCTTAAGGCGACAGGGCGGAATGGACGAGCAGTACTTC; CDR3aa: CASSLRRQGGMDEQYF
j_gene: TRBJ1-5; abundance: -; v_gene: TRBV2; d_gene: -; CDR3nt: TGTGCCAGCAGTGAACGTGGGGGATGGATCAATCAGCCCCAGCATTTT; CDR3aa: CASSERGGWINQPQHF
j_gene: TRBJ2-5; abundance: few; v_gene: TRBV5-1; d_gene: -; CDR3nt: TGCGCCAGCAGTCCCCACGACCTTCGAGAAGAGACCCAGTACTTC; CDR3aa: CASSPHDLREETQYF
j_gene: TRBJ2-3; abundance: many; v_gene: TRBV15; d_gene: TRBD2; CDR3nt: TGTGCCACCAGCAGCGTAGCGGGAAGCACAGATACGCAGTATTTT; CDR3aa: CATSSVAGSTDTQYF
j_gene: TRBJ2-1; abundance: few; v_gene: TRBV4-1; d_gene: TRBD2; CDR3nt: TGCGCCAGCAGCCAAATACTAGCGGGGGTTACCTACAATGAGCAGTTCTTC; CDR3aa: CASSQILAGVTYNEQFF
j_gene: TRBJ1-5; abundance: few; v_gene: TRBV7-2; d_gene: -; CDR3nt: TGTGCCAGCAGCTTTGGCAGTAGGAGCAATCAGCCCCAGCATTTT; CDR3aa: CASSFGSRSNQPQHF
j_gene: TRBJ2-3; abundance: few; v_gene: TRBV7-9; d_gene: TRBD2; CDR3nt: TGTGCCAGCAGCCCCCTAGCGGGAGGGATTTCAGATACGCAGTATTTT; CDR3aa: CASSPLAGGISDTQYF
j_gene: TRBJ1-5; abundance: few; v_gene: TRBV3-2; d_gene: -; CDR3nt: TGTGCCAGCAGCCATGCTTGGGAGGGAGGGAATCAGCCCCAGCATTTT; CDR3aa: CASSHAWEGGNQPQHF
j_gene: TRBJ1-1; abundance: -; v_gene: TRBV6-2/TRBV6-3; d_gene: TRBD1; CDR3nt: TGTGCCAGCCGGACAGGGGGCTCACGGGCTGAAGCTTTCTTT; CDR3aa: CASRTGGSRAEAFF
j_gene: TRBJ2-3; abundance: many; v_gene: TRBV20-1; d_gene: TRBD1; CDR3nt: TGCAGTGCTAGACCCCGGACAGGGGCCTGGGATACGCAGTATTTT; CDR3aa: CSARPRTGAWDTQYF
j_gene: TRBJ2-7; abundance: few; v_gene: TRBV29-1; d_gene: TRBD1; CDR3nt: TGCAGCGTTAGACAGGGCTCCTCCTACGAGCAGTACTTC; CDR3aa: CSVRQGSSYEQYF
j_gene: TRBJ2-7; abundance: many; v_gene: TRBV4-1; d_gene: -; CDR3nt: TGCGCCAGCAGCCAAGGAAGGCAGGGGAACGAGCAGTACTTC; CDR3aa: CASSQGRQGNEQYF
j_gene: TRBJ1-5; abundance: many; v_gene: TRBV12-3/TRBV12-4; d_gene: TRBD1; CDR3nt: TGTGCCAGCAGTTCAGGGGGAGGCAATCAGCCCCAGCATTTT; CDR3aa: CASSSGGGNQPQHF
j_gene: TRBJ1-2; abundance: many; v_gene: TRBV20-1; d_gene: TRBD1; CDR3nt: TGCAGTGCTAGAGATGATGCAGGGGGCCATTTTAACTATGGCTACACCTTC; CDR3aa: CSARDDAGGHFNYGYTF
j_gene: TRBJ2-3; abundance: -; v_gene: TRBV15; d_gene: -; CDR3nt: TGTGCCACCAGCAGAGAGGGTCGGAGCACAGATACGCAGTATTTT; CDR3aa: CATSREGRSTDTQYF
j_gene: TRBJ2-1; abundance: few; v_gene: TRBV28; d_gene: TRBD2; CDR3nt: TGTGCCAGCACCGGGACTAGCCGATTCAATGAGCAGTTCTTC; CDR3aa: CASTGTSRFNEQFF
j_gene: TRBJ2-7; abundance: many; v_gene: TRBV4-3; d_gene: TRBD1; CDR3nt: TGCGCCAGCAGCCAAGAATACTGGGACAGCTCCTACGAGCAGTACTTC; CDR3aa: CASSQEYWDSSYEQYF
j_gene: TRBJ1-5; abundance: -; v_gene: TRBV27; d_gene: -; CDR3nt: TGTGCCAGCAGTTTTAAGACTAATCAGCCCCAGCATTTT; CDR3aa: CASSFKTNQPQHF
j_gene: TRBJ2-1; abundance: few; v_gene: TRBV28; d_gene: -; CDR3nt: TGTGCCAGCAGTAAAGACCCTTTGATCAGGGAGCAGTTCTTC; CDR3aa: CASSKDPLIREQFF
j_gene: TRBJ2-1; abundance: -; v_gene: TRBV3-1; d_gene: TRBD2; CDR3nt: TGTGCCAGCAGTGGACTAGCGTGGAATGAGCAGTTCTTC; CDR3aa: CASSGLAWNEQFF
j_gene: TRBJ2-7; abundance: many; v_gene: TRBV18; d_gene: TRBD2; CDR3nt: TGTGCCAGCTCACCCCTAACCGGGACTACCAACTCCTACGAGCAGTACTTC; CDR3aa: CASSPLTGTTNSYEQYF